Included here is one T cell receptor beta chain sequence, with context. The V gene's germline CDR1 is SGHAT and CDR2 FQNNGV. This CDR3 comprises 15 residues. Trimming pared 1 base from V and 1 base from J, leaving 11 bases between. The record originates from a study of graft-versus-host responses after intestinal transplantation. Study overall: As for transplant type, recipients had multivisceral, liver-intestinal, or isolated intestinal grafts. Induction using anti-thymocyte globulin, followed by tacrolimus and steroids for roughly 3 years, was given to all recipients.

The method was immunoSEQ multiplex PCR; TCRdb's version includes in-frame clones alone and lacks a portion of them. The table records about 39,000 clones, about 90% of them present only once. V usage is TRBV11-2 and J usage is TRBJ2-7, with a tentative D call TRBD1 (5 bases). The sequences come from PBMCs, collected 260 to 280 days after transplant. This TCR came from a human patient who received an intestinal transplant, so some T cells may come from the graft donor. The CDR3 here is CASSLGAGKSYEQYF. For the CDR3, the DNA is TGTGCCAGCAGCTTAGGGGCAGGGAAGTCCTACGAGCAGTACTTC.